These 9 T cell receptor beta chains share one sample of origin, sequenced in a study of cytomegalovirus exposure and HLA in healthy donors. The PCR had 60 Vbeta and 13 Jbeta primers. Some clones are missing from TCRdb's copy, which holds only in-frame ones; the method was immunoSEQ multiplex PCR. The sample includes some 150,000 clones, over 70% of them seen just once. Sample: PBMCs. These receptors were collected from a woman aged 40 to 50 in good health and CMV-seronegative.

This chain joins TRBV5-6 and TRBJ2-7; possibly TRBD2 for D (6 bases). Trimming stripped 0 bases from V and 0 bases from J, with 7 bases between. In germline, CDR1 is SGHDT, CDR2 YYEEEE. CDR3 length: 14 amino acids. The CDR3 DNA sequence: TGTGCCAGCAGCTTGGGGCGGGGCTCCTACGAGCAGTACTTC. It is translated as CASSLGRGSYEQYF. The full variable domain, rest sourced from reference TRBV5-6 and TRBJ2-7, is DAGVTQSPTHLIKTRGQQVTLRCSPKSGHDTVSWYQQALGQGPQFIFQYYEEEERQRGNFPDRFSGHQFPNYSSELNVNALLLGDSALYLCASSLGRGSYEQYFGPGTRLTVT.

The gene calls are TRBV2 and TRBJ1-1; D is unresolved. Germline assignment: CDR1 SNHLY and CDR2 FYNNEI. CDR3 size: 18 residues. V gave up 4 bases and J gave up 4 bases, with 25 bases separating them. CDR3 sequence: CASSVPTGRRVSGTEAFF. CDR3 bases: TGTGCCAGCAGTGTCCCGACCGGACGGAGGGTTTCAGGCACTGAAGCTTTCTTT.

V gene TRBV7-8 combines with J gene TRBJ1-5; no reliable D call. CDR3 length: 17 amino acids. Looked up from germline, CDR1 is SGHVS and CDR2 is FQNEAQ. Trimming removed 5 bases from V and 2 bases from J, with 19 bases in between. The CDR3 coding sequence is TGTGCCAGCAGCCCAGATCAGGCCCAGATACGCAATCAGCCCCAGCATTTT. Translation gives CASSPDQAQIRNQPQHF.

The chain joins TRBV6-5 to TRBJ1-2; D call uncertain. V lost 7 bases and J 0 bases, leaving 15 bases between the germline ends. The CDR3 runs to 15 residues. The germline V gene encodes CDR1 MNHEY and CDR2 SVGAGI. Here the CDR3 reads CASIQLPGANYGYTF. The CDR3 region has the DNA TGTGCCAGCATCCAACTCCCCGGAGCTAACTATGGCTACACCTTC.

The chain links TRBV9 to TRBJ2-5; D is perhaps TRBD2 (5 bases). The germline CDR1 and CDR2 sequences are SGDLS and YYNGEE. V lost 4 bases and J 1 base, leaving 14 bases between the germline ends. The CDR3 consists of 15 residues. In nucleotides, the CDR3 is TGTGCCAGCAGCTACGATTCGGACTTCCAAGAGACCCAGTACTTC. Encoded protein: CASSYDSDFQETQYF.

The DNA of the CDR3 is TGTGCCAGCAGCTTTAACCAGGGGGGCTACACTGAAGCTTTCTTT. It is translated as CASSFNQGGYTEAFF. V and J are TRBV5-6 and TRBJ1-1, with 7 bases fitting TRBD1. The CDR3 consists of 15 residues. Germline trimming cut 2 bases from V and 3 bases from J; bases unmatched to any gene: 7. Per the germline V gene, CDR1 is SGHDT and CDR2 is YYEEEE.

This clone was seen more than once but under ten times. The chain joins TRBV5-1 to TRBJ2-1, with D perhaps TRBD2 (6 bases). V lost 4 bases to trimming and J lost 0 bases, with 11 bases between them. CDR1 is SGHRS, CDR2 YFSETQ, per germline. The CDR3 consists of 15 residues. CDR3: CASSVTGSSYNEQFF. DNA of the CDR3: TGCGCCAGCAGCGTTACCGGGAGCTCCTACAATGAGCAGTTCTTC. Based on the CDR3 plus reference TRBV5-1 and TRBJ2-1, the full variable domain is KAGVTQTPRYLIKTRGQQVTLSCSPISGHRSVSWYQQTPGQGLQFLFEYFSETQRNKGNFPGRFSGRQFSNSRSEMNVSTLELGDSALYLCASSVTGSSYNEQFFGPGTRLTVL.

The chain combines TRBV28 with TRBJ1-4, with D perhaps matching TRBD1 (6 bases). Germline lookup yields CDR1 MDHEN and CDR2 SYDVKM. The CDR3 totals 12 residues. Trimming shortened V by 10 bases and J by 5 bases, and 11 bases separated the two germline ends. The DNA of the CDR3 is TGTGCCACTAGGGGGGGGAATGAAAAACTGTTTTTT. Translation gives CATRGGNEKLFF.

This clone occurred once. The gene calls are TRBV2 and TRBJ2-7; TRBD1 aligns across 12 bases. CDR3 size: 16 residues. V dropped 5 bases and J dropped 4; count of bases not matched to a gene: 9. Germline V gene data show CDR1 as SNHLY and CDR2 as FYNNEI. As DNA, the CDR3 is TGTGCCAGCAGTAAACAAAAGGGACAGGGGGCATACGAGCAGTACTTC. Translated, it gives CASSKQKGQGAYEQYF.